These T cell receptor beta chains were read from a single sample in a study of CD8 T cells in ankylosing spondylitis. TCRdb re-analysed the 5' RACE reads in MiXCR, keeping a single row per CDR3 protein. There are 450,000 to 550,000 distinct CDR3 sequences in the sample; approximately 5.3% occur only once, and 3% to 4% lies in the top ten. Sequencing was carried out using blood, either unsorted or a sorted T cell fraction (not recorded which). These receptors originate from a male donor with ankylosing spondylitis. Each CDR3 is given with its conserved first and last residue. Each record gives: V gene, J gene, clone size, D gene, CDR3 protein, CDR3 DNA. The D gene is left open where the match is weak. A row's size may be missing; if present it is once, few, many or a size class.

V gene: TRBV4-3
J gene: TRBJ2-5
clone size: many
D gene: TRBD1
CDR3 protein: CASSQETGVETQYF
CDR3 DNA: TGCGCCAGCAGCCAAGAGACAGGGGTAGAGACCCAGTACTTC

V gene: TRBV10-3
J gene: TRBJ1-3
clone size: many
D gene: -
CDR3 protein: CAISESVGNTIYF
CDR3 DNA: TGTGCCATCAGTGAGTCGGTCGGAAACACCATATATTTT

V gene: TRBV5-1
J gene: TRBJ1-2
clone size: many
D gene: TRBD1
CDR3 protein: CASSLGTGMDYGYTF
CDR3 DNA: TGCGCCAGCAGCTTGGGGACAGGGATGGACTATGGCTACACCTTC

V gene: TRBV6-2/TRBV6-3
J gene: TRBJ2-1
clone size: many
D gene: -
CDR3 protein: CASSYLASVLEQFF
CDR3 DNA: TGTGCCAGCAGTTACCTAGCGTCGGTCCTTGAGCAGTTCTTC

V gene: TRBV6-1
J gene: TRBJ2-7
clone size: few
D gene: -
CDR3 protein: CASSVGGVNYEQYF
CDR3 DNA: TGTGCCAGCAGTGTAGGGGGGGTCAACTACGAGCAGTACTTC

V gene: TRBV18
J gene: TRBJ2-7
clone size: many
D gene: TRBD1
CDR3 protein: CASSPPDRGGYEQYF
CDR3 DNA: TGTGCCAGCTCACCTCCCGACAGGGGAGGCTACGAGCAGTACTTC

V gene: TRBV20-1
J gene: TRBJ2-5
clone size: -
D gene: -
CDR3 protein: CSARDMGLTETQYF
CDR3 DNA: TGCAGTGCTAGAGATATGGGGCTGACAGAGACCCAGTACTTC

V gene: TRBV27
J gene: TRBJ2-1
clone size: many
D gene: TRBD2
CDR3 protein: CASSLFGLASYNEQFF
CDR3 DNA: TGTGCCAGCAGTTTATTCGGACTAGCGTCCTACAATGAGCAGTTCTTC

V gene: TRBV5-1
J gene: TRBJ2-1
clone size: many
D gene: TRBD2
CDR3 protein: CASSGIGLAGVSYNEQFF
CDR3 DNA: TGCGCCAGCAGCGGGATTGGACTAGCGGGAGTTTCCTACAATGAGCAGTTCTTC

V gene: TRBV24-1
J gene: TRBJ2-5
clone size: many
D gene: -
CDR3 protein: CATSDSDGLQETQYF
CDR3 DNA: TGTGCCACCAGTGATTCGGACGGCTTGCAAGAGACCCAGTACTTC

V gene: TRBV27
J gene: TRBJ2-1
clone size: few
D gene: -
CDR3 protein: CASSPGAYYNEQFF
CDR3 DNA: TGTGCCAGCAGCCCGGGAGCTTACTACAATGAGCAGTTCTTC

V gene: TRBV5-1
J gene: TRBJ2-1
clone size: -
D gene: -
CDR3 protein: CASSSGSTQFF
CDR3 DNA: TGCGCCAGCAGCTCTGGGAGCACCCAGTTCTTC

V gene: TRBV7-2
J gene: TRBJ2-7
clone size: many
D gene: -
CDR3 protein: CASGRQQGPYEQYF
CDR3 DNA: TGTGCCAGCGGCCGACAACAGGGTCCCTACGAGCAGTACTTC

V gene: TRBV5-1
J gene: TRBJ1-1
clone size: many
D gene: TRBD1
CDR3 protein: CASSLEGQVNTEAFF
CDR3 DNA: TGCGCCAGCAGCTTGGAAGGACAGGTGAACACTGAAGCTTTCTTT

V gene: TRBV5-1
J gene: TRBJ2-5
clone size: many
D gene: -
CDR3 protein: CASTPTTRGFGETQYF
CDR3 DNA: TGCGCCAGCACTCCGACGACGAGAGGGTTCGGAGAGACCCAGTACTTC

V gene: TRBV5-1
J gene: TRBJ1-4
clone size: many
D gene: -
CDR3 protein: CASSLQGRNEKLFF
CDR3 DNA: TGCGCCAGCAGCCTACAGGGAAGGAATGAAAAACTGTTTTTT

V gene: TRBV12-3/TRBV12-4
J gene: TRBJ2-1
clone size: many
D gene: -
CDR3 protein: CASSSPKSGRYNEQFF
CDR3 DNA: TGTGCCAGCAGTTCTCCGAAGAGCGGGCGCTACAATGAGCAGTTCTTC

V gene: TRBV12-3/TRBV12-4
J gene: TRBJ1-2
clone size: many
D gene: -
CDR3 protein: CASSSSGGAYGYTF
CDR3 DNA: TGTGCCAGCAGCTCGTCCGGAGGGGCCTATGGCTACACCTTC

V gene: TRBV27
J gene: TRBJ2-2
clone size: many
D gene: TRBD1
CDR3 protein: CASRRTGDRTGELFF
CDR3 DNA: TGTGCCAGCAGACGGACAGGGGATCGGACCGGGGAGCTGTTTTTT

V gene: TRBV27
J gene: TRBJ1-6
clone size: few
D gene: -
CDR3 protein: CASSSRTSYSPLHF
CDR3 DNA: TGTGCCAGCAGTTCCCGTACATCTTATTCACCCCTCCACTTT

V gene: TRBV12-3/TRBV12-4
J gene: TRBJ2-4
clone size: few
D gene: -
CDR3 protein: CASSFFQGSLAKNIQYF
CDR3 DNA: TGTGCCAGCAGTTTTTTTCAGGGCTCCCTAGCCAAAAACATTCAGTACTTC

V gene: TRBV18
J gene: TRBJ2-6
clone size: -
D gene: -
CDR3 protein: CASSPRIQANSGANVLTF
CDR3 DNA: TGTGCCAGCTCACCGAGGATTCAGGCGAACTCTGGGGCCAACGTCCTGACTTTC

V gene: TRBV7-2
J gene: TRBJ2-7
clone size: many
D gene: -
CDR3 protein: CASSLLAGESIRDEQYF
CDR3 DNA: TGTGCCAGCAGCTTATTGGCAGGGGAAAGTATCAGGGACGAGCAGTACTTC

V gene: TRBV24-1
J gene: TRBJ1-2
clone size: many
D gene: -
CDR3 protein: CATSSPVYGYTF
CDR3 DNA: TGTGCCACCTCTTCCCCGGTCTATGGCTACACCTTC

V gene: TRBV29-1
J gene: TRBJ1-1
clone size: many
D gene: -
CDR3 protein: CSVEGQGKRAFF
CDR3 DNA: TGCAGCGTTGAAGGTCAGGGTAAAAGAGCTTTCTTT

V gene: TRBV10-3
J gene: TRBJ2-7
clone size: many
D gene: TRBD1
CDR3 protein: CAIKPDREDTYEQYF
CDR3 DNA: TGTGCCATCAAACCGGACAGGGAGGATACCTACGAGCAGTACTTC

V gene: TRBV7-9
J gene: TRBJ1-2
clone size: many
D gene: -
CDR3 protein: CASSPGGRGDGYTF
CDR3 DNA: TGTGCCAGCAGCCCAGGCGGAAGGGGGGATGGCTACACCTTC